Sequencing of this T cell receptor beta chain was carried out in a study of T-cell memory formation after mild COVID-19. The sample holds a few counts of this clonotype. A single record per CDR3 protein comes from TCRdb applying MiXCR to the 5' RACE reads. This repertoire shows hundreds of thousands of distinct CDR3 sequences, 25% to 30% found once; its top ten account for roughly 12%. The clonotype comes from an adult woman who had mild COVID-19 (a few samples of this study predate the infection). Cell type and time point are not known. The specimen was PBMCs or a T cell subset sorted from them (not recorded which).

CDR3 protein: CASSGIPGKEPQHF. The DNA for the CDR3 is TGCGCCAGCAGCGGGATCCCAGGGAAGGAGCCCCAGCATTTT. The rearrangement links TRBV5-1 to TRBJ1-5, with a possible D match to TRBD1 (5 bases). In germline, CDR1 is SGHRS, CDR2 YFSETQ. CDR3 length equals 14 residues. Between the trimmed V and J ends, which lost 4 bases and 8 bases, there was a span of 16 bases.